Following are 4 T cell receptor beta chains from one sample sequenced in a study of T cells after yellow fever vaccination. TCRdb processed the 5' RACE reads anew with MiXCR; each CDR3 protein has one entry. The repertoire has about 310,000 distinct CDR3 sequences, about 3.5% of them found once; the top ten carry around 20%. The sequencing used PBMCs, collected on the day of the yellow fever booster vaccination. These receptors originate from a man younger than 30 who received the YFV17D yellow fever vaccine.

The table lists this clonotype with a few counts. The chain combines TRBV5-1 with TRBJ2-1; D is unclear. This CDR3 contains 15 residues. Trimming left V 0 bases short and J 0 bases short, with 7 bases between. Germline V gives CDR1 SGHRS, CDR2 YFSETQ. CDR3 region: CASSLGAVSYNEQFF. The DNA of the CDR3 is TGCGCCAGCAGCTTGGGTGCTGTCTCCTACAATGAGCAGTTCTTC.

This clonotype has a handful of counts. The genes are TRBV5-4 and TRBJ2-2; the D gene is possibly TRBD1 (6 bases). Trimming removed 2 bases from V and 2 bases from J, with 13 bases in between. There are 16 residues in the CDR3. CDR1 SGHNT and CDR2 YYREEE come from the germline V gene (reference sequence). CDR3 loop: CASSFGRQENTGELFF. In DNA form, the CDR3 reads TGTGCCAGCAGCTTCGGTCGACAGGAAAACACCGGGGAGCTGTTTTTT.

This clonotype has more than one count but fewer than ten. V gene TRBV5-1 combines with J gene TRBJ1-5; TRBD1 is a possible D gene (5 bases). CDR3 size: 15 residues. Germline V gene data show CDR1 as SGHRS and CDR2 as YFSETQ. V was clipped by 4 bases and J by 2 bases, with 13 bases between them. This CDR3 is CASSITGGGNQPQHF. The CDR3 coding sequence is TGCGCCAGCAGCATAACAGGTGGAGGCAATCAGCCCCAGCATTTT.

The rearrangement joins TRBV7-2 to TRBJ2-5; maybe TRBD2 (7 bases). Trimming stripped 1 base from V and 5 bases from J, with 17 bases between. The CDR3 covers 16 residues. CDR1 is SGHTA, CDR2 FQGNSA, per germline. CDR3 DNA sequence: TGTGCCAGCAGCTTAGTGGGGGGGGGCTTGAAGGAGACCCAGTACTTC. This gives the protein CASSLVGGGLKETQYF.